This is a list of T cell receptor beta chains from one sample in a study of blood T cell repertoires in COVID-19. The repertoire was sequenced with immunoSEQ multiplex PCR; TCRdb's copy has only in-frame clones and lacks some. The profile covers 110,000 to 150,000 clones, with around 86% appearing a single time and roughly 4% taken by the ten largest. The specimen was PBMCs or T cells enriched from blood (not recorded which). These receptors all stem from a man over 45 who had recovered from COVID-19. Both conserved end residues are trimmed from each CDR3.

>TRBV7-3|TRBJ2-1
ASSSTSGEQF
>TRBV24-1|TRBJ1-1
ATSLTGNTEAF
>TRBV4-3|TRBJ1-3
ASSQARVRGSGNTIY
>TRBV19|TRBJ2-3
ASSIQVQDTQY
>TRBV9|TRBJ1-4
ASSVAPSGENEKLF
>TRBV5-1|TRBJ2-4
ASSLGLQVDIQY
>TRBV24-1|TRBJ2-5
ATSDPTRSVETQY
>TRBV5-4|TRBJ1-1
ASSWEDTEAF
>TRBV5-1|TRBJ1-3
ASRLNQGYGNTIY
>TRBV5-1|TRBJ2-2
ASSQGLAIGTGELF
>TRBV30|TRBJ1-4
AWSRTRGGNEKLF
>TRBV30|TRBJ2-1
AWSIQGLEIYNEQF
>TRBV30|TRBJ2-3
AWSSLIGTQY
>TRBV19|TRBJ2-2
ASKGTAVTGELF
>TRBV5-1|TRBJ1-5
ASSLDGTASGQPQH
>TRBV6-5|TRBJ2-3
ASKEGWSTDTQY
>TRBV14|TRBJ2-3
ASSQVLAGGPDTQY
>TRBV11-3|TRBJ2-5
ASSLSRGQETQY
>TRBV6-5|TRBJ1-1
ASRPQGRDTEAF
>TRBV7-2|TRBJ2-5
ASRLGTSQETQY
>TRBV28|TRBJ1-1
ASQGADVMNTEAF
>TRBV15|TRBJ1-1
ATTRERGGTEAF
>TRBV7-9|TRBJ2-5
ASSPPGQGIPETQY
>TRBV4-2|TRBJ1-5
ASSQRQGSNQPQH
>TRBV7-6|TRBJ2-2
ASSLGADTGELF
>TRBV11-3|TRBJ2-2
ASSLLAGGELF
>TRBV7-2|TRBJ2-1
ASNQRAGAVDNEQF
>TRBV19|TRBJ1-5
ASSIATTVYQPQH
>TRBV6-5|TRBJ2-3
ASREQGADTQY
>TRBV20-1|TRBJ1-1
SARVAPQAF
>TRBV29-1|TRBJ1-1
GALNTEAF
>TRBV6-2/TRBV6-3|TRBJ2-1
ASSSGLGFTNEQF
>TRBV14|TRBJ1-1
ASSQYTQLYEAF
>TRBV19|TRBJ2-2
ASSAPTGVDGELF
>TRBV28|TRBJ2-7
ASSLPARANEQY
>TRBV7-2|TRBJ1-5
ASSLGGQVNQPQH